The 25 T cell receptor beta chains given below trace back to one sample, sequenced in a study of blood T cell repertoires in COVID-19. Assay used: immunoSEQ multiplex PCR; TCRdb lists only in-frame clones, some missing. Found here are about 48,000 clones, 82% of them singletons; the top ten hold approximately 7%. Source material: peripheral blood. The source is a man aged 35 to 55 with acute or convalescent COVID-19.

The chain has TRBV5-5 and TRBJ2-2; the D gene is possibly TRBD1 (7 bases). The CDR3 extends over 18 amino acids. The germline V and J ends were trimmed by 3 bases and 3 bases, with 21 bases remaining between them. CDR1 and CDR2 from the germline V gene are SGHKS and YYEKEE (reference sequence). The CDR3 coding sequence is TGTGCCAGCAGCTGGAGGGACTTAAGGGACAGTCACACCGGGGAGCTGTTTTTT. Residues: CASSWRDLRDSHTGELFF.

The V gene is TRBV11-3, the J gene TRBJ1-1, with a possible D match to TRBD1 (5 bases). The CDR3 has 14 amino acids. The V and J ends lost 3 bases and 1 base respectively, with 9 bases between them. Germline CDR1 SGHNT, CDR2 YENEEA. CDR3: CASSLQGSNTEAFF. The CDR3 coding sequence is TGTGCCAGCAGCTTGCAGGGTTCGAACACTGAAGCTTTCTTT. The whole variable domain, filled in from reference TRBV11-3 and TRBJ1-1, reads EAGVVQSPRYKIIEKKQPVAFWCNPISGHNTLYWYLQNLGQGPELLIRYENEEAVDDSQLPKDRFSAERLKGVDSTLKIQPAELGDSAVYLCASSLQGSNTEAFFGQGTRLTVV.

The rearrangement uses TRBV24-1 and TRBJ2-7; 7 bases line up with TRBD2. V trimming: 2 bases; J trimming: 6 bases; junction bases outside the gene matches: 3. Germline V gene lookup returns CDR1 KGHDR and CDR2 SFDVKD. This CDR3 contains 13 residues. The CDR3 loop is CATSDWTSPEQYF. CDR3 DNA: TGTGCCACCAGTGATTGGACTAGTCCCGAGCAGTACTTC.

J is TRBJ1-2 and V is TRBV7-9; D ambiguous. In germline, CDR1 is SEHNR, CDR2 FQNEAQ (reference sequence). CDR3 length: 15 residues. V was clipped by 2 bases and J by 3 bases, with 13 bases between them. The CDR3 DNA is TGTGCCAGCAGCTTAAATCGGGGATTGGACTATGGCTACACCTTC. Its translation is CASSLNRGLDYGYTF.

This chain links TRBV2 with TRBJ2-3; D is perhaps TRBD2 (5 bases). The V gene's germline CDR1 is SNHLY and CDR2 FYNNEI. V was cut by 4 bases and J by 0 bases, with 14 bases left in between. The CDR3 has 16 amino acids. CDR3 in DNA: TGTGCCAGCAGTGGGACGGGAAAAACTAGCACAGATACGCAGTATTTT. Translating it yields CASSGTGKTSTDTQYF.

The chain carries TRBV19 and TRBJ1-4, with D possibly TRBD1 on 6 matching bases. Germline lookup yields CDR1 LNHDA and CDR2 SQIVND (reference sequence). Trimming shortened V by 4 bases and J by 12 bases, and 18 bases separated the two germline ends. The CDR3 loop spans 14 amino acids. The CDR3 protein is CASSSSGTSIELFF. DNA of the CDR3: TGTGCCAGTAGTAGTTCCGGGACATCCATTGAACTGTTTTTT. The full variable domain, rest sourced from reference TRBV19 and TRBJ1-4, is DGGITQSPKYLFRKEGQNVTLSCEQNLNHDAMYWYRQDPGQGLRLIYYSQIVNDFQKGDIAEGYSVSREKKESFPLTVTSAQKNPTAFYLCASSSSGTSIELFFGSGTQLSVL.

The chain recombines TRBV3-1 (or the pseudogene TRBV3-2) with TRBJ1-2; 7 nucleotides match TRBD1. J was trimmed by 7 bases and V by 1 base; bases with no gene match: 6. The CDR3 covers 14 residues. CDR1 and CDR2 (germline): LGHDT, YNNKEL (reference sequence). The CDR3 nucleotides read TGTGCCAGCAGCCAAGCATTCCAGGGGGGTGGCTACACCTTC. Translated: CASSQAFQGGGYTF.

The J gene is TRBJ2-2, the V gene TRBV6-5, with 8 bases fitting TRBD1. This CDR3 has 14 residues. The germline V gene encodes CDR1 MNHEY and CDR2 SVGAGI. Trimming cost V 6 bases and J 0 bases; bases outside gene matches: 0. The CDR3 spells CASRDRANTGELFF. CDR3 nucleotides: TGTGCCAGCAGGGACAGGGCGAACACCGGGGAGCTGTTTTTT.

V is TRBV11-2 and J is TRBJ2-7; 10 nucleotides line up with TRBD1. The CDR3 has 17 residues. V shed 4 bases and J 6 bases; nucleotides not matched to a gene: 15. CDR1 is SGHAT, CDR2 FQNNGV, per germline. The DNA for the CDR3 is TGTGCCAGCAGCTCGTTTGGGTGGGGACAGGGGATCTCCGAGCAGTACTTC. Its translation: CASSSFGWGQGISEQYF.

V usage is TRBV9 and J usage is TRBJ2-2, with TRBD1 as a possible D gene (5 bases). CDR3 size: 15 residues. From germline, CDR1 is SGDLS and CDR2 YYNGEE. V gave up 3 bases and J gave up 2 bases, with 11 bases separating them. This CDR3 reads CASSGVGHNTGELFF. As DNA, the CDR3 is TGTGCCAGCAGCGGGGTTGGACATAACACCGGGGAGCTGTTTTTT.

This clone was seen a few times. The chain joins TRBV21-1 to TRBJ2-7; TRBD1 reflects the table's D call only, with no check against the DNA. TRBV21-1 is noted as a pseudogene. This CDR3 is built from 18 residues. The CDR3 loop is CASSRVSLSNRRSYEQYF. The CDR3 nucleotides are TGTGCCAGCAGCAGAGTTTCTTTATCGAACAGACGCTCCTACGAGCAGTACTTC.

The CDR3, as DNA: TGTGCCAGCAGCGTAGGGAGTAGCAATCAGCCCCAGCATTTT. This sequence encodes CASSVGSSNQPQHF. The V and J genes are TRBV9 and TRBJ1-5; D is ambiguous. The CDR3 contains 14 residues. CDR1 SGDLS and CDR2 YYNGEE come from the germline V gene. Trimming left V 0 bases short and J 0 bases short, with 4 bases between.

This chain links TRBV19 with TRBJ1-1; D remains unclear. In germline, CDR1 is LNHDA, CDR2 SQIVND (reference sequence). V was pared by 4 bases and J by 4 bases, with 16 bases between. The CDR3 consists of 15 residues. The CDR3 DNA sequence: TGTGCCAGTAGTAAAACCCTGGCCAGTGTCACTGAAGCTTTCTTT. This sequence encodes CASSKTLASVTEAFF.

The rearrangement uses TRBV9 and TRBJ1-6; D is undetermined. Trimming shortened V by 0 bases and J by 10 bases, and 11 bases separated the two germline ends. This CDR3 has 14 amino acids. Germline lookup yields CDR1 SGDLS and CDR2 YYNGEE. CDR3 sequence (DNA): TGTGCCAGCAGCGTAGAATCCCTGTCCTCACCCCTCCACTTT. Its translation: CASSVESLSSPLHF.

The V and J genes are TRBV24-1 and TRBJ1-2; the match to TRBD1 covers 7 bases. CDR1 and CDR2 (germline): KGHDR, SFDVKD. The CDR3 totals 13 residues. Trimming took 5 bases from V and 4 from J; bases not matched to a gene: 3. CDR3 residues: CATSVRGAYGYTF. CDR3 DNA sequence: TGTGCCACCAGTGTCAGGGGGGCCTATGGCTACACCTTC.

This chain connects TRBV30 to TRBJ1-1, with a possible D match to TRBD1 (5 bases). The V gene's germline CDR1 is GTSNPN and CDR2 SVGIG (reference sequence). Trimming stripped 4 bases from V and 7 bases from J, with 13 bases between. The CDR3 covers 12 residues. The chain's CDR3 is CAWNSREGEAFF. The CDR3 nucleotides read TGTGCCTGGAATAGCAGGGAAGGTGAAGCTTTCTTT.

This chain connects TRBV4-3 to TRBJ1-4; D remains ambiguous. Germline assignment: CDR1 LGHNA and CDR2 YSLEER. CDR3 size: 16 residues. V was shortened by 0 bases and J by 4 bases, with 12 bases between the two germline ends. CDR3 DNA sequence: TGCGCCAGCAGCCAAGATCTATCAGGTCTTAATGAAAAACTGTTTTTT. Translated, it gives CASSQDLSGLNEKLFF.

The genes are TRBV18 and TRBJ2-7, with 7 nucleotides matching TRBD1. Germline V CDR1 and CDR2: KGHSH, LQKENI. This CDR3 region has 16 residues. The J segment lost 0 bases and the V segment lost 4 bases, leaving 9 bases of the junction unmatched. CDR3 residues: CASSQQGPPSSYEQYF. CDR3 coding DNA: TGTGCCAGCTCACAACAGGGGCCGCCTAGCTCCTACGAGCAGTACTTC.

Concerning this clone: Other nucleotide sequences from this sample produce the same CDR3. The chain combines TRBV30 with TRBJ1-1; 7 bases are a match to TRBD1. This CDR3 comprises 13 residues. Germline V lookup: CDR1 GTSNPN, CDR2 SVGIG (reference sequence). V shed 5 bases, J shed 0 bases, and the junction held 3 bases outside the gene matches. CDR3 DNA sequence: TGTGCCTGGGCGGGACAGCTGAACACTGAAGCTTTCTTT. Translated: CAWAGQLNTEAFF.

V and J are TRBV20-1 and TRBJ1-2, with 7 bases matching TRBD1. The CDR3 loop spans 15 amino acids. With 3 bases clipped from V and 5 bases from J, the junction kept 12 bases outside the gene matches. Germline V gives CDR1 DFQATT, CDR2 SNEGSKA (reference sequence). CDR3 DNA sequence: TGCAGTGCTAGTCCCCGGGACAGAAACCGGTATGGCTACACCTTC. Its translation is CSASPRDRNRYGYTF.

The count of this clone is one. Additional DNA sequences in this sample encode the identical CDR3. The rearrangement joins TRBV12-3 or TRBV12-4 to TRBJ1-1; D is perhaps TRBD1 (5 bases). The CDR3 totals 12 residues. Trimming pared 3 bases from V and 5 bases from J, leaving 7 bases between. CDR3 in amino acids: CASSFGGTEAFF. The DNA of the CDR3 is TGTGCCAGCAGTTTCGGGGGGACTGAAGCTTTCTTT.

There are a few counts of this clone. CDR3 residues: CASSSREGLGEAFF. The CDR3 DNA reads as TGTGCCAGTAGTTCCAGGGAGGGGTTGGGTGAAGCTTTCTTT. The chain links TRBV19 to TRBJ1-1; the D gene is possibly TRBD1 (5 bases). This CDR3 region has 14 residues. The germline gives CDR1 LNHDA, CDR2 SQIVND (reference sequence). V was pared by 5 bases and J by 7 bases, with 17 bases between. The full variable domain, rest sourced from reference TRBV19 and TRBJ1-1, is DGGITQSPKYLFRKEGQNVTLSCEQNLNHDAMYWYRQDPGQGLRLIYYSQIVNDFQKGDIAEGYSVSREKKESFPLTVTSAQKNPTAFYLCASSSREGLGEAFFGQGTRLTVV.

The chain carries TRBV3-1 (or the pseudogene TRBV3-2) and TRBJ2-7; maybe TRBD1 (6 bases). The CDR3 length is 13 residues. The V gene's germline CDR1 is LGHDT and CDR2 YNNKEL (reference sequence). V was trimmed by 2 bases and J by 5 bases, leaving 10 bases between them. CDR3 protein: CASSQRGLDEQYF. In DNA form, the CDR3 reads TGTGCCAGCAGCCAAAGGGGGTTGGACGAGCAGTACTTC.

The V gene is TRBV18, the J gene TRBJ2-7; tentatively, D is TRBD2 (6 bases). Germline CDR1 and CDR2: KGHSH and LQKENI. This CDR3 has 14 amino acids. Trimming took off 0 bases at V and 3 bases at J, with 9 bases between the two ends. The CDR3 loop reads CASSPPNGGYEQYF. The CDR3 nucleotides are TGTGCCAGCTCACCACCGAACGGGGGCTACGAGCAGTACTTC. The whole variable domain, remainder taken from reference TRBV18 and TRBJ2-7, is NAGVMQNPRHLVRRRGQEARLRCSPMKGHSHVYWYRQLPEEGLKFMVYLQKENIIDESGMPKERFSAEFPKEGPSILRIQQVVRGDSAAYFCASSPPNGGYEQYFGPGTRLTVT.

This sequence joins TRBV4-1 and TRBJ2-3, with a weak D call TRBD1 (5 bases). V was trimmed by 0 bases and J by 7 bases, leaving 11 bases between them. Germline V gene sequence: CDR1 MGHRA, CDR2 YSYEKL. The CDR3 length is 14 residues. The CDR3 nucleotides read TGCGCCAGCAGCCAAGAGCTTGACAGACATACGCAGTATTTT. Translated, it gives CASSQELDRHTQYF.